This T cell receptor beta chain was sequenced during a study of blood T cell repertoires in COVID-19. Study-level information: The study drew acute and convalescent COVID-19 samples from the United States, Italy and Spain.

Using immunoSEQ multiplex PCR, the repertoire was profiled, and TCRdb retains in-frame clones only, with some absent. Among about 220,000 clones listed, 82% were seen once. Patients in Seattle were enrolled during active infection, then followed longitudinally. Trimming took 0 bases from V and 1 from J, leaving 13 bases between them. The CDR3 runs 17 residues. Germline loops: CDR1 SGHRS, CDR2 YFSETQ. This chain links TRBV5-1 with TRBJ1-4; unclear D gene. The sequenced sample was peripheral blood. This clonotype was obtained from a woman in her sixties or seventies with COVID-19, enrolled during active disease. This CDR3 is CASSLAVSGGTNEKLFF. The DNA of the CDR3 is TGCGCCAGCAGCTTGGCTGTCTCGGGAGGAACTAATGAAAAACTGTTTTTT.